This entry lists 18 T cell receptor beta chains sequenced from one sample in a study of T cell responses to AZD1222 COVID-19 vaccine. Sequencing was performed with immunoSEQ multiplex PCR; in TCRdb, only in-frame clones are kept and a portion is missing. The data contain roughly 150,000 clones, about 92% of them singletons. This material consisted of peripheral blood, taken on day 0 of AZD1222 vaccination. The receptors originated from an adult in good health.

The V call is TRBV4-1, the J call TRBJ1-1, with 7 nucleotides matching TRBD1. Losses at the gene ends were 4 bases for V and 0 bases for J; bases not matched to a gene: 17. This CDR3 has 19 amino acids. Germline lookup yields CDR1 MGHRA and CDR2 YSYEKL. CDR3 region: CASSPRGFGFRWVNTEAFF. CDR3 bases: TGCGCCAGCAGCCCCAGGGGGTTTGGATTCCGATGGGTGAACACTGAAGCTTTCTTT.

The rearrangement joins TRBV20-1 to TRBJ2-5; D not resolved. The CDR3 loop spans 11 amino acids. CDR1 is DFQATT and CDR2 is SNEGSKA in the germline V gene (reference sequence). V lost 2 bases and J lost 2, with 3 bases in between. The DNA for the CDR3 is TGCAGTGCTAGACGGCAAGAGACCCAGTACTTC. Translation: CSARRQETQYF.

The chain recombines TRBV7-2 with TRBJ2-7; D unclear. Germline CDR1 is SGHTA and CDR2 is FQGNSA. The CDR3 length is 13 residues. V lost 4 bases and J 4 bases, leaving 11 bases between the germline ends. CDR3 nucleotide sequence: TGTGCCAGCAGCTCCCCCGGGCGATACGAGCAGTACTTC. It translates to CASSSPGRYEQYF.

This sequence joins TRBV4-2 and TRBJ1-6; no definite D call. Germline V gives CDR1 LGHNA, CDR2 YNFKEQ. The CDR3 is made up of 16 amino acids. Deletions cut 0 bases from V and 5 bases from J, with 11 bases between. The CDR3, as DNA: TGTGCCAGCAGCCAAGAGGAAGGGAAACATAATTCACCCCTCCACTTT. Protein product: CASSQEEGKHNSPLHF.

The rearrangement uses TRBV2 and TRBJ1-1, with a possible D match to TRBD1 (6 bases). Trimming took 9 bases from V and 6 from J, leaving 14 bases between them. Germline lookup yields CDR1 SNHLY and CDR2 FYNNEI. CDR3 length: 12 residues. The CDR3: CARSNTGSEAFF. In DNA form, the CDR3 reads TGTGCCAGGTCGAACACAGGGTCTGAAGCTTTCTTT.

The chain couples TRBV28 to TRBJ1-2; a weak D match, TRBD1 (6 bases). The CDR3 totals 13 residues. Germline CDR1 MDHEN, CDR2 SYDVKM. Trimming removed 7 bases from V and 7 bases from J, with 16 bases in between. CDR3 DNA sequence: TGTGCCAGCACCTACAGGAGGGGGGCTGGCTACACCTTC. Amino acid sequence: CASTYRRGAGYTF.

V gene TRBV6-2 or TRBV6-3 combines with J gene TRBJ1-5, with TRBD1 as a possible D gene (5 bases). Germline CDR1 and CDR2: MNHEY and SVGEGT. Deletions cut 5 bases from V and 4 bases from J, with 12 bases between. The CDR3 is 14 residues long. DNA of the CDR3: TGTGCCAGCAGTCGTACAGGACCAAATCAGCCCCAGCATTTT. It codes for CASSRTGPNQPQHF.

This chain links TRBV6-5 with TRBJ1-4; TRBD1 matches at 8 bases. V shed 7 bases and J 8 bases; nucleotides not matched to a gene: 9. The CDR3 loop spans 14 amino acids. Germline lookup yields CDR1 MNHEY and CDR2 SVGAGI. In nucleotides, the CDR3 is TGTGCCAGCACGTACGGGACAGGCTTCGAAAAACTGTTTTTT. Translated, it gives CASTYGTGFEKLFF.

This clone has only one observation. The chain couples TRBV5-6 to TRBJ1-6, with D unclear. The CDR3 covers 12 residues. Germline V gene lookup returns CDR1 SGHDT and CDR2 YYEEEE. The germline V and J ends were trimmed by 2 bases and 12 bases, with 9 bases remaining between them. As DNA, the CDR3 is TGTGCCAGCAGCTTTGCCCAAAAACCCCTCCACTTT. Its translation is CASSFAQKPLHF.

The chain is built from TRBV30 and TRBJ1-5, with D hard to call. CDR3 length equals 13 residues. The V gene's germline CDR1 is GTSNPN and CDR2 SVGIG (reference sequence). The V gene lost 0 bases and the J gene lost 1 base, with 4 bases spanning the gap. The CDR3 protein is CAWSVESNQPQHF. The CDR3 bases are TGTGCCTGGAGTGTTGAAAGCAATCAGCCCCAGCATTTT.

The genes are TRBV4-1 and TRBJ2-5; 7 bases are a match to TRBD2. Germline V CDR1 and CDR2: MGHRA, YSYEKL. Germline trimming cut 5 bases from V and 2 bases from J; bases unmatched to any gene: 8. The CDR3 runs to 15 residues. This CDR3 is CASSSSWGGQETQYF. CDR3 bases: TGCGCCAGCAGCTCTTCATGGGGGGGACAAGAGACCCAGTACTTC.

The chain is built from TRBV5-4 and TRBJ1-6, with 7 nucleotides matching TRBD1. V was clipped by 4 bases and J by 10 bases; unmatched bases: 8. The germline V gene encodes CDR1 SGHNT and CDR2 YYREEE (reference sequence). The CDR3 extends over 14 amino acids. CDR3 sequence reads: CASSLDRVSSPLHF. In DNA, the CDR3 is TGTGCCAGCAGCCTAGACAGGGTGTCCTCACCCCTCCACTTT.

The gene calls are TRBV15 and TRBJ1-1, with D tentatively TRBD1 (5 bases). This CDR3 comprises 13 residues. The germline V gene encodes CDR1 LNHNV and CDR2 YYDKDF (reference sequence). With 1 base removed from V and 8 bases from J, the gap between germline ends came to 11 bases. CDR3 in DNA: TGTGCCACCAGCAGAGGCAGGGTCGGAGAAGCTTTCTTT. This sequence encodes CATSRGRVGEAFF.

CDR3 protein: CSVVRGALRETQYF. In nucleotides, the CDR3 is TGCAGCGTTGTTCGGGGGGCCCTTCGGGAGACCCAGTACTTC. This chain uses TRBV29-1 with TRBJ2-5; D possibly corresponds to TRBD2 (7 bases). Between the trimmed V and J ends, which lost 4 bases and 5 bases, there was a span of 17 bases. From germline, CDR1 is SQVTM and CDR2 ANQGSEA. The CDR3 runs to 14 residues. Combining the CDR3 with reference TRBV29-1 and TRBJ2-5 gives the whole variable domain SAVISQKPSRDICQRGTSLTIQCQVDSQVTMMFWYRQQPGQSLTLIATANQGSEATYESGFVIDKFPISRPNLTFSTLTVSNMSPEDSSIYLCSVVRGALRETQYFGPGTRLLVL.

This clone has just a few counts. This chain uses TRBV18 with TRBJ1-1, with no clear D. Germline CDR1 KGHSH, CDR2 LQKENI. The V and J ends lost 2 bases and 0 bases respectively, with 7 bases between them. CDR3 length: 14 amino acids. The CDR3 region is CASSPEVMNTEAFF. The CDR3 bases are TGTGCCAGCTCACCAGAGGTGATGAACACTGAAGCTTTCTTT. Complete variable domain (other parts from reference TRBV18 and TRBJ1-1): NAGVMQNPRHLVRRRGQEARLRCSPMKGHSHVYWYRQLPEEGLKFMVYLQKENIIDESGMPKERFSAEFPKEGPSILRIQQVVRGDSAAYFCASSPEVMNTEAFFGQGTRLTVV.

V is TRBV16 and J is TRBJ2-7, with a tentative D call TRBD2 (6 bases). The germline CDR1 and CDR2 sequences are KGHSY and FQNENV. V gave up 6 bases and J gave up 2 bases, with 14 bases separating them. This CDR3 region has 14 residues. CDR3: CASRPRRVPYEQYF. CDR3 DNA: TGTGCCAGCAGACCGCGGAGGGTTCCCTACGAGCAGTACTTC.

This clone showed up just a few times. V is TRBV28 and J is TRBJ1-3; 8 bases agree with TRBD1. This CDR3 has 14 residues. Trimming removed 5 bases from V and 4 bases from J; junction bases left unmatched: 4. Germline values: CDR1 MDHEN, CDR2 SYDVKM. The CDR3 nucleotides read TGTGCCAGCAGTCCGACAGGGGTAGGAAACACCATATATTTT. This gives the protein CASSPTGVGNTIYF. Drawing the rest from reference TRBV28 and TRBJ1-3, the complete variable domain is DVKVTQSSRYLVKRTGEKVFLECVQDMDHENMFWYRQDPGLGLRLIYFSYDVKMKEKGDIPEGYSVSREKKERFSLILESASTNQTSMYLCASSPTGVGNTIYFGEGSWLTVV.

The gene calls are TRBV7-9 and TRBJ2-1; D gene uncertain. The V end was cut by 0 bases, the J end by 6 bases, with 9 bases between. Germline V CDR1 and CDR2: SEHNR, FQNEAQ (reference sequence). This CDR3 has 14 residues. CDR3 nucleotides: TGTGCCAGCAGCTTAGCGCAGGCCAGCAATGAGCAGTTCTTC. Translated, it gives CASSLAQASNEQFF.